Below, 13 T cell receptor beta chains from the same sample are listed, as sequenced in a study of cytomegalovirus exposure and HLA in healthy donors. PCR used 60 Vbeta primers and 13 Jbeta primers. This table comes from immunoSEQ multiplex PCR, and its TCRdb copy is limited to in-frame clones, with some not included. The sample gives over 100,000 clones, approximately 77% of which show up once; around 1.3% is in the top ten. Input material: PBMCs. These receptors all stem from a woman between 35 and 50 years old in good health and CMV-seronegative.

This chain joins TRBV5-6 and TRBJ2-2; 9 bases line up with TRBD1. The junction had 11 bases not matched to a gene; V was cut back by 4 bases and J by 7 bases. This CDR3 spans 16 amino acids. Germline CDR1 reads SGHDT; CDR2 reads YYEEEE. The CDR3 bases are TGTGCCAGCAGCCAAAAAGGGACAGGGAGGAACGGGGAGCTGTTTTTT. Translating it yields CASSQKGTGRNGELFF.

This clone was counted once. Here the CDR3 DNA reads TGTGCCAGCTCGCCGGGACAGGGAGCGGGAGAGACCCAGTACTTC. It specifies CASSPGQGAGETQYF. The V and J genes are TRBV18 and TRBJ2-5; 9 bases fit TRBD1. Germline V lookup: CDR1 KGHSH, CDR2 LQKENI. The CDR3 covers 15 residues. Trimming removed 6 bases from V and 4 bases from J; junction bases left unmatched: 9.

This chain joins TRBV5-6 and TRBJ2-5; TRBD1 aligns across 8 bases. V was pared by 4 bases and J by 5 bases, with 10 bases of the junction left unmatched. Germline V gene sequence: CDR1 SGHDT, CDR2 YYEEEE. CDR3 length: 15 residues. The CDR3 loop reads CASSIAPDRVETQYF. CDR3 nucleotides: TGTGCCAGCAGCATCGCACCGGACAGGGTGGAGACCCAGTACTTC. Looking up the rest from reference TRBV5-6 and TRBJ2-5 gives the full variable domain: DAGVTQSPTHLIKTRGQQVTLRCSPKSGHDTVSWYQQALGQGPQFIFQYYEEEERQRGNFPDRFSGHQFPNYSSELNVNALLLGDSALYLCASSIAPDRVETQYFGPGTRLLVL.

The chain couples TRBV28 to TRBJ2-1; 11 positions match TRBD2. The CDR3 loop spans 17 amino acids. The J segment lost 0 bases and the V segment lost 4 bases, leaving 5 bases of the junction unmatched. CDR1 is MDHEN and CDR2 is SYDVKM in the germline V gene. CDR3 bases: TGTGCCAGCAGTTCCATACTAGCGGGGGTCTCCTACAATGAGCAGTTCTTC. It yields the protein CASSSILAGVSYNEQFF.

V and J are TRBV6-5 and TRBJ2-1; the match to TRBD1 covers 9 bases. The CDR3 totals 15 residues. CDR1 and CDR2 (germline): MNHEY, SVGAGI. The ends lost 3 bases at V and 3 bases at J; junction bases unmatched: 3. CDR3 nucleotides: TGTGCCAGCAGTTATGACAGGGGGGTCTACAATGAGCAGTTCTTC. Residues: CASSYDRGVYNEQFF.

The chain joins TRBV20-1 to TRBJ1-1; D not certain. Trimming removed 8 bases at V and 3 bases at J, with 10 bases between. The germline V gene has CDR1 DFQATT and CDR2 SNEGSKA (reference sequence). This CDR3 has 11 residues. The CDR3 reads CSNLEDTEAFF. CDR3 nucleotide sequence: TGCAGTAACCTCGAGGACACTGAAGCTTTCTTT.

This clone showed up just a few times. This chain connects TRBV4-3 to TRBJ2-7; possibly TRBD1 for D (5 bases). Germline CDR1 is LGHNA and CDR2 is YSLEER. V was clipped by 0 bases and J by 3 bases, with 6 bases between them. This CDR3 is built from 13 residues. The CDR3 DNA is TGCGCCAGCAGCCAAGATGACAGCTACGAGCAGTACTTC. The encoded protein is CASSQDDSYEQYF.

The CDR3 sequence is CASSLSSGTDYGYTF. The DNA of the CDR3 is TGTGCCAGCAGCTTATCCTCCGGGACAGACTATGGCTACACCTTC. The chain employs TRBV7-2 and TRBJ1-2, with TRBD1 identical over 7 bases. V gave up 2 bases and J gave up 3 bases; unmatched junction bases: 6. CDR1 is SGHTA, CDR2 FQGNSA, per germline. CDR3 length: 15 amino acids.

V is TRBV7-9 and J is TRBJ2-7, with 14 bases fitting TRBD2. Unmatched junction bases numbered 7, after V lost 4 bases and J lost 5 bases. The CDR3 sequence is 16 residues long. The germline V gene has CDR1 SEHNR and CDR2 FQNEAQ (reference sequence). The DNA of the CDR3 is TGTGCCAGCAGCTCGACTGGGACTAGCGGGGGTAACGAGCAGTACTTC. Protein sequence: CASSSTGTSGGNEQYF.

The chain employs TRBV6-6 and TRBJ1-6, with a possible D match to TRBD1 (5 bases). The CDR3 consists of 14 residues. V was clipped by 7 bases and J by 8 bases, with 15 bases between them. Looked up from germline, CDR1 is MNHNY and CDR2 is SVGAGI (reference sequence). The CDR3 here is CASIRGDLDSPLHF. CDR3 DNA sequence: TGTGCCAGCATTCGCGGGGACTTGGATTCACCCCTCCACTTT.

The chain combines TRBV19 with TRBJ1-3; D is unresolved. The CDR3 extends over 13 amino acids. Germline CDR1 and CDR2: LNHDA and SQIVND (reference sequence). Trimming removed 7 bases from V and 3 bases from J, with 10 bases in between. The CDR3: CASMREFGNTIYF. The CDR3 nucleotides are TGTGCCAGTATGAGGGAGTTTGGAAACACCATATATTTT.

This chain joins TRBV18 and TRBJ1-1, with a weak D call TRBD1 (5 bases). V gave up 5 bases and J gave up 2 bases, with 9 bases separating them. The length of the CDR3 is 13 residues. The germline V gene has CDR1 KGHSH and CDR2 LQKENI. The CDR3 coding sequence is TGTGCCAGCTCAGCAGGGTTCAACACTGAAGCTTTCTTT. This sequence encodes CASSAGFNTEAFF.

This rearrangement joins TRBV2 to TRBJ1-6; TRBD1 aligns across 8 bases. V gave up 5 bases and J gave up 7 bases; unmatched junction bases: 13. Germline V gives CDR1 SNHLY, CDR2 FYNNEI. The CDR3 consists of 17 residues. The DNA of the CDR3 is TGTGCCAGCAGTCCGCCCCCTTCCGGGACAGGCAATTCACCCCTCCACTTT. It is translated as CASSPPPSGTGNSPLHF. Together with reference TRBV2 and TRBJ1-6, the CDR3 gives the full variable domain: EPEVTQTPSHQVTQMGQEVILRCVPISNHLYFYWYRQILGQKVEFLVSFYNNEISEKSEIFDDQFSVERPDGSNFTLKIRSTKLEDSAMYFCASSPPPSGTGNSPLHFGNGTRLTVT.